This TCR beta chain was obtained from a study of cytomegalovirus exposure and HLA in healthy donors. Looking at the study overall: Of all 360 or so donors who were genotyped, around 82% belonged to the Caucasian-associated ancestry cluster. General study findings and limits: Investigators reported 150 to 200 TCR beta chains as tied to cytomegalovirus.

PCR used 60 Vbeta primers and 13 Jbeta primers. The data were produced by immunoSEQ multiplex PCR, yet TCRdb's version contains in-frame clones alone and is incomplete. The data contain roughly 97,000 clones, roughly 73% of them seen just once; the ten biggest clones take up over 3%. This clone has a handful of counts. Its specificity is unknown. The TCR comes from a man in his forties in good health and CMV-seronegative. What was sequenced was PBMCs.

CDR3 bases: TGTGCCACCAGCAGAGATGGAACAGGGGTCTCACCCCTCCACTTT. It translates to CATSRDGTGVSPLHF. The chain links TRBV15 to TRBJ1-6, with TRBD1 matching 7 bases. This CDR3 is built from 15 residues. V gave up 0 bases and J gave up 10 bases; unmatched junction bases: 6. Looked up from germline, CDR1 is LNHNV and CDR2 is YYDKDF (reference sequence). The full variable domain, rest sourced from reference TRBV15 and TRBJ1-6, is DAMVIQNPRYQVTQFGKPVTLSCSQTLNHNVMYWYQQKSSQAPKLLFHYYDKDFNNEADTPDNFQSRRPNTSFCFLDIRSPGLGDTAMYLCATSRDGTGVSPLHFGNGTRLTVT.